This TCR beta chain was captured in a study of blood T cell repertoires in COVID-19. Overall study: There were acute and convalescent COVID-19 samples, and they came from the United States, Italy and Spain.

The V gene's germline CDR1 is SGHTA and CDR2 FQGNSA. Trimming at V came to 2 bases and at J to 1 base, leaving 0 bases not matched to a gene. The CDR3 is 14 residues long. Patients from Seattle were sampled longitudinally, starting during active infection. Sequencing was performed with immunoSEQ multiplex PCR; in TCRdb, only in-frame clones are kept and a portion is missing. Here the sample spans about 52,000 clones, over 75% being singletons. This receptor was obtained from a man aged 80 or over with COVID-19, enrolled during active disease. Sequencing used peripheral blood. This chain connects TRBV7-2 to TRBJ2-3; 7 bases fit TRBD2. The CDR3 reads CASSLRGGTDTQYF. Here the CDR3 DNA reads TGTGCCAGCAGCTTACGGGGGGGCACAGATACGCAGTATTTT.